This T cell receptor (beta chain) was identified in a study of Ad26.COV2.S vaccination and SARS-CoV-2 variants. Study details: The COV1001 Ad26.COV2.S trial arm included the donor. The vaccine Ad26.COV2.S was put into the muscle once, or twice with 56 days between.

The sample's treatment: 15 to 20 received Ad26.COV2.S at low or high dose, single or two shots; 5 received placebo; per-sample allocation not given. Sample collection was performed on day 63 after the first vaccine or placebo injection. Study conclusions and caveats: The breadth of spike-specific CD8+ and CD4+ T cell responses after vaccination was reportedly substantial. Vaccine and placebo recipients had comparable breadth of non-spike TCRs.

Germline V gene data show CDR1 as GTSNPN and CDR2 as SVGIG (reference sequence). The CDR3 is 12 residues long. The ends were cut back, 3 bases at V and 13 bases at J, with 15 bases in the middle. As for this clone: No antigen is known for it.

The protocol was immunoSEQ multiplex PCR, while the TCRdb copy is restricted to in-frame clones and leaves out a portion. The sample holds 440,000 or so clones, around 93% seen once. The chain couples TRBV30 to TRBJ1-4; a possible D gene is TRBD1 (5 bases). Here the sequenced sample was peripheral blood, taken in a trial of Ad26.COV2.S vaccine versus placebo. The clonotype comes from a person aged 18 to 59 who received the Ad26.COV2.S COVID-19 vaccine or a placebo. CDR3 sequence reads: CAWSVGWDGLFF. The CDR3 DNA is TGTGCCTGGAGCGTAGGGTGGGACGGACTGTTTTTT.